Shown below are 29 T cell receptor beta chains from a single sample sequenced in a study of T cells in Graves' hyperthyroidism and ophthalmopathy. The investigators amplified TCR beta CDR3 regions from RNA transcripts. RT-PCR in the first round (using the HTBI primer set) targeted the TCR CDR3. Each CDR3 protein gets one entry after TCRdb re-called the multiplex PCR reads with MiXCR. The sample includes about 740,000 distinct CDR3 sequences, 11% to 15% seen only once; the top ten take about 9.4%. Sequenced input: blood. The receptor source for this set is a woman younger than 30 with Graves' hyperthyroidism.

This clonotype was recorded at least ten times. The chain carries TRBV10-3 and TRBJ2-1; D might be TRBD1 or TRBD2, each matching 5 bases. Germline V gene data show CDR1 as ENHRY and CDR2 as SYGVKD. The CDR3 contains 15 residues. V was shortened by 5 bases and J by 4 bases, with 15 bases between the two germline ends. The CDR3 spells CAISLPGRRYNEQFF. The CDR3 DNA follows: TGTGCCATCAGTCTACCGGGACGAAGGTACAATGAGCAGTTCTTC.

Comments on this clonotype: Given a much more abundant clone one base away, this may be a read error. The chain has TRBV20-1 and TRBJ2-7, with D perhaps being TRBD1 or TRBD2 (5 bases each). Germline values: CDR1 DFQATT, CDR2 SNEGSKA (reference sequence). The CDR3 runs 15 residues. The V end lost 6 bases, the J end lost 0 bases, and 18 bases lay between the germline ends. The CDR3 reads CSARESLRGSYEQYF. The CDR3, as DNA: TGCAGTGCCAGGGAGTCTCTTCGGGGCTCCTACGAGCAGTACTTC.

This clonotype came up many times. CDR3 coding DNA: TGCAGCGTCCGAAGACTAGCGGGAGTAGGCTACGAGCAGTACTTC. This sequence encodes CSVRRLAGVGYEQYF. The chain links TRBV29-1 to TRBJ2-7; 12 bases match TRBD2. Trimming cost V 6 bases and J 3 bases; bases outside gene matches: 9. The CDR3 contains 15 residues. Germline V CDR1 and CDR2: SQVTM, ANQGSEA.

This clonotype was counted at least ten times. The rearrangement links TRBV28 to TRBJ2-2; 8 nucleotides agree with TRBD1. CDR3 length: 14 amino acids. The ends lost 8 bases at V and 3 bases at J; junction bases unmatched: 5. The V gene's germline CDR1 is MDHEN and CDR2 SYDVKM. This CDR3 reads CASDPQGDTGELFF. The CDR3 DNA sequence: TGTGCCAGCGACCCACAGGGGGACACCGGGGAGCTGTTTTTT.

This clonotype was counted at least ten times. This sequence joins TRBV7-8 and TRBJ2-5; 7 bases map to TRBD1. The CDR3 extends over 15 amino acids. Germline V CDR1 and CDR2: SGHVS, FQNEAQ. The J segment lost 2 bases and the V segment lost 6 bases, leaving 9 bases of the junction unmatched. For the CDR3, the DNA is TGTGCCAGCAGGTCTATACAGGGGATTCAAGAGACCCAGTACTTC. It yields the protein CASRSIQGIQETQYF.

This clonotype appeared many times. The gene calls are TRBV27 and TRBJ1-2, with 10 bases matching TRBD1. Germline V gene data show CDR1 as MNHEY and CDR2 as SMNVEV (reference sequence). V dropped 4 bases and J dropped 4; count of bases not matched to a gene: 21. The CDR3 loop spans 20 amino acids. The CDR3 loop is CASSSGGRQGAGVVCYGYTF. CDR3 sequence (DNA): TGTGCCAGCAGTTCAGGGGGAAGACAGGGGGCAGGGGTGGTTTGCTATGGCTACACCTTC.

There are many counts of this clonotype. This rearrangement joins TRBV7-9 to TRBJ2-3; 8 positions match TRBD1. The CDR3 totals 14 residues. In germline, CDR1 is SEHNR, CDR2 FQNEAQ (reference sequence). V lost 2 bases to trimming and J lost 12 bases; unmatched junction nucleotides: 10. The CDR3 loop is CASSLHGTGTGQYF. CDR3 sequence (DNA): TGTGCCAGCAGCTTACATGGGACCGGGACAGGACAGTATTTT.

This clonotype came up many times. J is TRBJ2-7 and V is TRBV11-2; 13 nucleotides match TRBD2. The CDR3 is 17 residues long. Germline CDR1 is SGHAT and CDR2 is FQNNGV. The J segment lost 3 bases and the V segment lost 5 bases, leaving 10 bases of the junction unmatched. The CDR3 region is CASSPTSGREHYYEQYF. CDR3 nucleotides: TGTGCCAGCAGCCCAACTAGCGGGAGGGAGCATTACTACGAGCAGTACTTC.

This clonotype was seen repeatedly, ten times or more. This chain joins TRBV14 and TRBJ2-3; TRBD1 is a possible D gene (5 bases). Germline V gives CDR1 SGHDN, CDR2 FVKESK. V was shortened by 2 bases and J by 2 bases, with 14 bases between the two germline ends. The CDR3 is 16 amino acids. The CDR3 DNA sequence: TGTGCCAGCAGCCAACTCCACAGGCCAAACACAGATACGCAGTATTTT. Translating it yields CASSQLHRPNTDTQYF.

This clonotype was observed at least ten times. This chain uses TRBV7-9 with TRBJ2-1, with 10 bases aligning to TRBD2. With 8 bases clipped from V and 5 bases from J, the junction kept 6 bases outside the gene matches. The CDR3 contains 14 residues. Germline lookup yields CDR1 SEHNR and CDR2 FQNEAQ (reference sequence). The CDR3 sequence is CASLLGTSDNEQFF. The CDR3 DNA reads as TGTGCCAGCCTTCTCGGGACTAGCGACAATGAGCAGTTCTTC.

The V gene is TRBV5-4, the J gene TRBJ2-1; 12 nucleotides match TRBD2. In germline, CDR1 is SGHNT, CDR2 YYREEE (reference sequence). V dropped 2 bases and J dropped 6; count of bases not matched to a gene: 6. This CDR3 is built from 16 residues. The DNA of the CDR3 is TGTGCCAGCAGCTTCTTAAGACTAGCGGGAGCCAATGAGCAGTTCTTC. Protein product: CASSFLRLAGANEQFF.

This clonotype came up many times. V and J are TRBV30 and TRBJ1-1, with D perhaps TRBD1 (6 bases). CDR3 length: 12 amino acids. Germline V CDR1 and CDR2: GTSNPN, SVGIG (reference sequence). Between the trimmed V and J ends, which lost 5 bases and 4 bases, there was a span of 11 bases. CDR3 coding DNA: TGTGCCTGGCAGGGGATCGCCACTGAAGCTTTCTTT. This codes for CAWQGIATEAFF.

This clonotype was seen at least ten times. J is TRBJ1-1 and V is TRBV27; D is perhaps TRBD1 (6 bases). The germline V gene has CDR1 MNHEY and CDR2 SMNVEV (reference sequence). The V gene lost 4 bases and the J gene lost 4 bases, with 13 bases spanning the gap. This CDR3 comprises 14 residues. The CDR3 sequence is CASSSGAESTEAFF. The CDR3 nucleotides read TGTGCCAGCAGTTCGGGGGCTGAGAGCACTGAAGCTTTCTTT.

Ten or more counts support this clonotype. This chain joins TRBV2 and TRBJ2-7; D is unclear. CDR1 is SNHLY, CDR2 FYNNEI, per germline. CDR3 length: 10 residues. Trimming stripped 4 bases from V and 3 bases from J, with 1 base between. CDR3 sequence reads: CASSVYEQYF. DNA for the CDR3: TGTGCCAGCAGTGTCTACGAGCAGTACTTC.

This clonotype was recorded at least ten times. The chain has TRBV12-3 or TRBV12-4 and TRBJ2-7, with 9 bases lining up with TRBD1. The V gene end was trimmed by 6 bases and the J gene end by 7 bases; junction bases not matched to a gene: 7. The CDR3 totals 13 residues. The CDR3 DNA reads as TGTGCCAGCAGCCGGACAGGGGCGAATGAGCAGTACTTC. This translates into CASSRTGANEQYF.

This clonotype turned up a few times. The V and J genes are TRBV7-8 and TRBJ1-2; no definite D call. The CDR3 has 14 amino acids. CDR1 and CDR2 from the germline V gene are SGHVS and FQNEAQ. V gave up 1 base and J gave up 3 bases, with 9 bases separating them. The CDR3: CASSLVYSDYGYTF. CDR3 in DNA: TGTGCCAGCAGCTTAGTATACAGTGACTATGGCTACACCTTC.

The sample holds many counts of this clonotype. V gene TRBV20-1 combines with J gene TRBJ2-1; 12 bases agree with TRBD2. V shed 3 bases, J shed 4 bases, and the junction held 4 bases outside the gene matches. The CDR3 extends over 15 amino acids. Per the germline V gene, CDR1 is DFQATT and CDR2 is SNEGSKA (reference sequence). Written as DNA, the CDR3 is TGCAGTGCTAGGGCCGGACTAGCGGGGTACAATGAGCAGTTCTTC. Amino acids: CSARAGLAGYNEQFF.

V usage is TRBV19 and J usage is TRBJ2-3; D might be TRBD2 (6 bases). V was trimmed by 7 bases and J by 2 bases, leaving 19 bases between them. Germline V gene data show CDR1 as LNHDA and CDR2 as SQIVND (reference sequence). The CDR3 extends over 16 amino acids. The CDR3 loop is CASTTWEAGNTDTQYF. In DNA form, the CDR3 reads TGTGCCAGTACCACTTGGGAGGCAGGGAACACAGATACGCAGTATTTT.

Ten or more counts support this clonotype. The chain employs TRBV2 and TRBJ2-3; the match to TRBD2 covers 8 bases. V shed 4 bases, J shed 1 base, and the junction held 1 base outside the gene matches. The germline CDR1 and CDR2 sequences are SNHLY and FYNNEI. The CDR3 contains 14 residues. CDR3 DNA: TGTGCCAGCAGTGTGGGACTAGGCACAGATACGCAGTATTTT. Protein: CASSVGLGTDTQYF.

In its sample, this clonotype was seen many times. This chain uses TRBV6-1 with TRBJ2-7; the match to TRBD1 covers 7 bases. The CDR3 contains 14 residues. The germline gives CDR1 MNHNS, CDR2 SASEGT. V lost 7 bases, J lost 0 bases, and 6 bases stayed unmatched. CDR3 in amino acids: CASMRTGVSYEQYF. Here the CDR3 DNA reads TGTGCCAGCATGCGGACAGGAGTCTCCTACGAGCAGTACTTC.

Details on this clonotype: This may stem from a read error, because a much larger clone lies one nucleotide away. This chain links TRBV11-2 with TRBJ1-6; 9 bases match TRBD1. Germline V gene sequence: CDR1 SGHAT, CDR2 FQNNGV. This CDR3 is 15 amino acids long. The CDR3 here is CAGSLTGTGYRSLHF. CDR3 nucleotides: TGTGCCGGCAGCTTGACCGGGACAGGGTATAGAAGCCTCCACTTT.

In this sample, this clonotype turned up many times. The chain joins TRBV11-2 to TRBJ1-2, with 9 positions matching TRBD1. From germline, CDR1 is SGHAT and CDR2 FQNNGV. This CDR3 region has 15 residues. The junction had 4 bases not matched to a gene; V was cut back by 3 bases and J by 2 bases. The CDR3 loop reads CASSLGDRANYGYTF. For the CDR3, the DNA is TGTGCCAGCAGCTTGGGGGACAGGGCCAACTATGGCTACACCTTC.

The sample holds a few counts of this clonotype. This chain uses TRBV6-5 with TRBJ1-1; D gene uncertain. This CDR3 has 14 residues. CDR1 and CDR2 from the germline V gene are MNHEY and SVGAGI. With 1 base removed from V and 4 bases from J, the gap between germline ends came to 10 bases. The CDR3 reads CASSYFGDGTEAFF. CDR3 bases: TGTGCCAGCAGTTACTTTGGGGATGGCACTGAAGCTTTCTTT.

This clonotype was seen only a few times. This sequence joins TRBV12-3 or TRBV12-4 and TRBJ1-5; 9 bases line up with TRBD1. This CDR3 comprises 16 residues. V lost 5 bases and J lost 3; bases outside the gene matches: 8. The CDR3, as DNA: TGTGCCAGCAGTCCTCTCGGGACAGGGAACAATCAGCCCCAGCATTTT. It yields the protein CASSPLGTGNNQPQHF.

The CDR3 loop reads CASSYSGSEETQYF. The CDR3 DNA follows: TGTGCCAGCAGTTACTCAGGGTCGGAAGAGACCCAGTACTTC. This sequence joins TRBV6-2 or TRBV6-3 and TRBJ2-5; D uncertain. V lost 0 bases, J lost 3 bases, and 8 bases lay in between. The CDR3 runs 14 residues. Germline CDR1 is MNHEY and CDR2 is SVGEGT.

This clonotype was seen many times. The chain has TRBV24-1 and TRBJ2-1; 9 nucleotides line up with TRBD2. The trim removed 4 bases at V and 7 bases at J, leaving 7 bases unmatched. CDR3 length equals 15 residues. In germline, CDR1 is KGHDR, CDR2 SFDVKD. The chain's CDR3 is CATSEIAGVKNEQFF. In DNA, the CDR3 is TGTGCCACCAGTGAAATAGCGGGAGTAAAGAATGAGCAGTTCTTC.

This clonotype was found a few times. CDR3 DNA: TGCAGTGCTAGCGGGATCGGACTAGCCGTCTCCAGAGAGACCCAGTACTTC. It encodes CSASGIGLAVSRETQYF. This sequence joins TRBV20-1 and TRBJ2-5, with 8 bases aligning to TRBD2. From germline, CDR1 is DFQATT and CDR2 SNEGSKA (reference sequence). V was clipped by 3 bases and J by 4 bases; unmatched bases: 16. The CDR3 runs to 17 residues.

This clonotype was seen more than once but under ten times. The genes are TRBV12-3 or TRBV12-4 and TRBJ2-7, with a possible D match to TRBD2 (6 bases). The CDR3 runs to 13 residues. The germline V and J ends were trimmed by 7 bases and 3 bases, with 13 bases remaining between them. In DNA form, the CDR3 reads TGTGCCAGCACTGGCAGGGAGGACTACGAGCAGTACTTC. Encoded protein: CASTGREDYEQYF.

Ten or more counts support this clonotype. V gene TRBV18 combines with J gene TRBJ1-5; D is possibly TRBD1 (5 bases). Germline V CDR1 and CDR2: KGHSH, LQKENI. V gave up 3 bases and J gave up 4 bases, with 19 bases separating them. The CDR3 is 17 residues long. The CDR3 bases are TGTGCCAGCTCACCCGGCACAGGCAAAGCCGAAAATCAGCCCCAGCATTTT. Translated: CASSPGTGKAENQPQHF.